The 27 T cell receptor beta chains below all came from one sample that was sequenced in a study of PD-1 blockade in classical Hodgkin lymphoma. The table came from immunoSEQ multiplex PCR; TCRdb's copy has only in-frame clones and leaves some out. The sample has roughly 92,000 clones, 80% to 95% seen once. Every patient experienced relapse after autologous stem cell transplantation, and brentuximab vedotin exposure varied. The sequencing used peripheral blood mononuclear cells (PBMCs), collected at baseline. Every receptor here comes from a human donor with classical Hodgkin lymphoma.

This rearrangement joins TRBV7-9 to TRBJ1-4, with a possible D match to TRBD1 (6 bases). Per the germline V gene, CDR1 is SEHNR and CDR2 is FQNEAQ (reference sequence). The V and J ends lost 7 bases and 2 bases respectively, with 8 bases between them. This CDR3 has 13 amino acids. CDR3 amino acids: CASKRGTNEKLFF. CDR3 DNA sequence: TGTGCCAGCAAGAGGGGGACTAATGAAAAACTGTTTTTT. The variable domain in full, completed from reference TRBV7-9 and TRBJ1-4, reads DTGVSQNPRHKITKRGQNVTFRCDPISEHNRLYWYRQTLGQGPEFLTYFQNEAQLEKSRLLSDRFSAERPKGSFSTLEIQRTEQGDSAMYLCASKRGTNEKLFFGSGTQLSVL.

The chain employs TRBV6-1 and TRBJ1-1, with D maybe TRBD1 (6 bases). CDR3 length equals 14 residues. The V and J ends lost 4 bases and 4 bases respectively, with 13 bases between them. Germline V gene sequence: CDR1 MNHNS, CDR2 SASEGT. CDR3 loop: CASSAAGAGTEAFF. The CDR3 nucleotides read TGTGCCAGCAGTGCAGCGGGGGCGGGCACTGAAGCTTTCTTT.

The rearrangement joins TRBV27 to TRBJ2-7; 8 bases agree with TRBD2. With 0 bases clipped from V and 2 bases from J, the junction kept 3 bases outside the gene matches. From germline, CDR1 is MNHEY and CDR2 SMNVEV (reference sequence). The CDR3 consists of 15 residues. For the CDR3, the DNA is TGTGCCAGCAGTTTATCACTAGCGGCCCCCTACGAGCAGTACTTC. Encoded protein: CASSLSLAAPYEQYF.

J is TRBJ1-4 and V is TRBV5-4; 9 bases match TRBD1. The germline V gene encodes CDR1 SGHNT and CDR2 YYREEE (reference sequence). V was pared by 2 bases and J by 8 bases, with 10 bases of the junction left unmatched. The CDR3 consists of 16 residues. The CDR3 here is CASSLKSGTGFEKLFF. The CDR3 nucleotides read TGTGCCAGCAGCTTAAAATCCGGGACAGGGTTCGAAAAACTGTTTTTT.

The chain employs TRBV5-1 and TRBJ1-5, with 7 bases matching TRBD1. V lost 4 bases, J lost 3 bases, and 7 bases stayed unmatched. The CDR3 contains 15 residues. Germline V gene data show CDR1 as SGHRS and CDR2 as YFSETQ. This CDR3 reads CASSPWDSTNQPQHF. CDR3 bases: TGCGCCAGCAGCCCGTGGGACAGCACCAATCAGCCCCAGCATTTT.

The chain couples TRBV28 to TRBJ1-5; D is possibly TRBD1 (5 bases). V dropped 8 bases and J dropped 7 bases, with 30 bases sitting between them. Germline lookup yields CDR1 MDHEN and CDR2 SYDVKM. The CDR3 length is 18 residues. In nucleotides, the CDR3 is TGTGCCAGCCTTCCCAGGGTTGGCTCGGGTGCAGATGGCCAGCCCCAGCATTTT. Protein product: CASLPRVGSGADGQPQHF.

In its sample, this clone was seen a few times. The chain is built from TRBV7-8 and TRBJ2-7, with D tentatively TRBD1 (6 bases). The CDR3 runs 15 residues. In germline, CDR1 is SGHVS, CDR2 FQNEAQ. V was pared by 1 base and J by 0 bases, with 10 bases between. The CDR3 bases are TGTGCCAGCAGCTTAGATGGGGGCCACTCCTACGAGCAGTACTTC. It encodes CASSLDGGHSYEQYF.

This clone showed up just a few times. The genes are TRBV6-5 and TRBJ1-6, with D tentatively TRBD1 (6 bases). The CDR3 has 15 amino acids. In germline, CDR1 is MNHEY, CDR2 SVGAGI. V was shortened by 5 bases and J by 7 bases, with 15 bases between the two germline ends. CDR3 sequence reads: CASSPDGQQNSPLHF. DNA of the CDR3: TGTGCCAGCAGTCCAGATGGACAGCAGAATTCACCCCTCCACTTT.

The chain uses TRBV11-2 and TRBJ1-5; 7 bases are a match to TRBD1. CDR1 and CDR2 from the germline V gene are SGHAT and FQNNGV. V shed 4 bases and J 4 bases; nucleotides not matched to a gene: 10. The CDR3 spans 16 residues. The CDR3 loop reads CASSSTETGPNQPQHF. The CDR3 nucleotides are TGTGCCAGCAGCTCGACCGAGACAGGGCCAAATCAGCCCCAGCATTTT.

The V call is TRBV19, the J call TRBJ1-2; D is uncertain. CDR1 is LNHDA, CDR2 SQIVND, per germline (reference sequence). This CDR3 has 13 residues. Trimming shortened V by 5 bases and J by 4 bases, and 11 bases separated the two germline ends. CDR3 amino acids: CASSPQDGYGYTF. CDR3 sequence (DNA): TGTGCCAGTAGTCCCCAGGACGGCTATGGCTACACCTTC.

This chain uses TRBV28 with TRBJ1-5, with 8 positions matching TRBD1. Germline loops: CDR1 MDHEN, CDR2 SYDVKM. The CDR3 loop spans 16 amino acids. V gave up 4 bases and J gave up 3 bases; unmatched junction bases: 8. The CDR3 DNA reads as TGTGCCAGCAGTTCAGGGGGCGGGGGTTTCAATCAGCCCCAGCATTTT. Residues: CASSSGGGGFNQPQHF.

This chain joins TRBV11-3 and TRBJ1-1, with D possibly being TRBD1 (6 bases). CDR3 size: 16 residues. Per the germline V gene, CDR1 is SGHNT and CDR2 is YENEEA. V was clipped by 5 bases and J by 0 bases, with 16 bases between them. CDR3 loop: CASSEGGGYLNTEAFF. CDR3 DNA sequence: TGTGCCAGCAGCGAAGGGGGTGGTTACTTGAACACTGAAGCTTTCTTT.

This clone was observed a single time. This chain links TRBV5-6 with TRBJ1-3; D ambiguous. This CDR3 comprises 14 residues. CDR1 and CDR2 (germline): SGHDT, YYEEEE. Trimming took off 6 bases at V and 3 bases at J, with 13 bases between the two ends. The DNA for the CDR3 is TGTGCCAGCACCGGTTACGAACATGGAAACACCATATATTTT. Its protein product is CASTGYEHGNTIYF. Variable domain in full (rest from reference TRBV5-6 and TRBJ1-3): DAGVTQSPTHLIKTRGQQVTLRCSPKSGHDTVSWYQQALGQGPQFIFQYYEEEERQRGNFPDRFSGHQFPNYSSELNVNALLLGDSALYLCASTGYEHGNTIYFGEGSWLTVV.

The V and J genes are TRBV30 and TRBJ2-1, with D hard to call. V lost 1 base, J lost 0 bases, and 10 bases lay in between. There are 15 residues in the CDR3. Per the germline V gene, CDR1 is GTSNPN and CDR2 is SVGIG (reference sequence). Written as DNA, the CDR3 is TGTGCCTGGAGTGAAGGTTTTAGCTCCTACAATGAGCAGTTCTTC. It codes for CAWSEGFSSYNEQFF.

This clone was found once. This chain joins TRBV29-1 and TRBJ2-1; unclear D gene. CDR3 length: 16 amino acids. Germline-derived CDR1 and CDR2 are SQVTM and ANQGSEA. Trimming took off 6 bases at V and 1 base at J, with 19 bases between the two ends. DNA for the CDR3: TGCAGCGTGGACGATTTGCCCGACGGGTCCTACAATGAGCAGTTCTTC. It yields the protein CSVDDLPDGSYNEQFF.

CDR3 in amino acids: CASSLAEGQGRYGYTF. CDR3 DNA sequence: TGCGCCAGCAGCTTGGCCGAAGGACAGGGACGGTATGGCTACACCTTC. The V gene is TRBV5-1, the J gene TRBJ1-2, with 8 bases aligning to TRBD1. V dropped 0 bases and J dropped 5; count of bases not matched to a gene: 9. The germline CDR1 and CDR2 sequences are SGHRS and YFSETQ. The CDR3 has 16 residues.

This chain links TRBV5-1 with TRBJ2-2, with TRBD1 matching over 9 bases. The CDR3 has 16 amino acids. Germline values: CDR1 SGHRS, CDR2 YFSETQ. With V trimmed by 2 bases and J by 4 bases, 6 bases remained unmatched. The CDR3 reads CASSFTGGASTGELFF. The CDR3, as DNA: TGCGCCAGCAGCTTCACAGGGGGCGCGTCCACCGGGGAGCTGTTTTTT.

This clone was counted once. The chain links TRBV6-1 to TRBJ1-3, with D unresolved. Germline V gene data show CDR1 as MNHNS and CDR2 as SASEGT. The CDR3 has 16 residues. Trimming left V 4 bases short and J 0 bases short, with 13 bases between. The CDR3 region is CASSVFWGNSGNTIYF. The CDR3 bases are TGTGCCAGCAGTGTCTTCTGGGGTAACTCTGGAAACACCATATATTTT.

This clone was recorded only once. The chain recombines TRBV10-2 with TRBJ1-5; a possible D gene is TRBD1 (5 bases). CDR1 is WSHSY, CDR2 SAAADI, per germline. The CDR3 extends over 14 amino acids. V lost 6 bases and J lost 5, with 14 bases in between. The CDR3 here is CASRGPGRDQPQHF. The CDR3 bases are TGCGCCAGCAGGGGACCGGGCCGAGATCAGCCCCAGCATTTT.

V gene TRBV10-3 combines with J gene TRBJ2-7; TRBD2 matches at 12 bases. There are 15 residues in the CDR3. The J segment lost 2 bases and the V segment lost 10 bases, leaving 9 bases of the junction unmatched. Germline CDR1 is ENHRY and CDR2 is SYGVKD. The CDR3 coding sequence is TGTGCCACCGAAAGACTAGCGGGAGATACCTACGAGCAGTACTTC. It encodes CATERLAGDTYEQYF.

The CDR3 nucleotides read TGTGCCAGCAGCCAGCTAAAGGACTGGCCCACGCCCGATACGCAGTATTTT. Its translation is CASSQLKDWPTPDTQYF. This chain connects TRBV4-2 to TRBJ2-3; the D gene is possibly TRBD2 (5 bases). Germline V gene data show CDR1 as LGHNA and CDR2 as YNFKEQ. The ends were cut back, 3 bases at V and 6 bases at J, with 22 bases in the middle. The CDR3 has 17 residues.

Of note for this clone: Compared with germline, one end of the junction differs, possibly owing to a read error. The gene calls are TRBV7-6 and TRBJ1-2, with D uncertain. The germline V gene encodes CDR1 SGHVS and CDR2 FNYEAQ. The CDR3 contains 13 residues. DNA of the CDR3: TGTGCCAGCAGCTTAAAAGAGTTTTCGACATTCGATTTC. Its protein product is CASSLKEFSTFDF.

The genes are TRBV5-1 and TRBJ1-2, with TRBD1 matching 7 bases. The germline gives CDR1 SGHRS, CDR2 YFSETQ. CDR3 length equals 15 residues. The J segment lost 4 bases and the V segment lost 1 base, leaving 7 bases of the junction unmatched. The CDR3 coding sequence is TGCGCCAGCAGCTTGATATTGGGACAGTCCTATGGCTACACCTTC. Translation: CASSLILGQSYGYTF.

The chain carries TRBV28 and TRBJ2-7; D remains ambiguous. The CDR3 spans 12 residues. From germline, CDR1 is MDHEN and CDR2 SYDVKM. V was clipped by 6 bases and J by 9 bases, with 15 bases between them. The CDR3 coding sequence is TGTGCCAGCAGCCCGGATTCCTACCTGCAGTACTTC. Translating gives CASSPDSYLQYF.

The chain couples TRBV6-5 to TRBJ1-5; 9 bases match TRBD1. V shed 6 bases, J shed 0 bases, and the junction held 3 bases outside the gene matches. CDR1 is MNHEY and CDR2 is SVGAGI in the germline V gene. The CDR3 has 15 residues. The CDR3 region is CASSPDRGSNQPQHF. The CDR3 region has the DNA TGTGCCAGCAGCCCGGACAGGGGTAGCAATCAGCCCCAGCATTTT.

V and J are TRBV5-1 and TRBJ2-2; TRBD1 aligns across 8 bases. CDR1 is SGHRS, CDR2 YFSETQ, per germline. The CDR3 runs to 15 residues. V was pared by 6 bases and J by 2 bases, with 6 bases of the junction left unmatched. CDR3 bases: TGCGCCAGCAAGGCCGGACAGGGCAACACCGGGGAGCTGTTTTTT. This translates into CASKAGQGNTGELFF.

This clone has only one observation. The V gene is TRBV9, the J gene TRBJ1-2, with D possibly TRBD1 on 6 matching bases. Germline V lookup: CDR1 SGDLS, CDR2 YYNGEE. There are 13 residues in the CDR3. Trimming stripped 3 bases from V and 8 bases from J, with 14 bases between. The CDR3 DNA sequence: TGTGCCAGCAGCGACCTCAGGGGTATCGGCTACACCTTC. It codes for CASSDLRGIGYTF.